A selection of T cell receptor beta chains follows, all from one sample in a study of control samples from healthy donors and cancer patients. Assay used: immunoSEQ multiplex PCR; TCRdb lists only in-frame clones, some missing. In the table there are 120,000 or so clones, around 93% of which are singletons. Material: blood. The source of these receptors is a man between 18 and 29 years old in good health. Both conserved end residues are part of each CDR3. The D gene is left open where the match is weak. Where a row states a size, it is once, few, many or the class of an expanded clone; other rows omit it.

TRBJ2-1	-	TRBV9	-	CASSVSTGFYNEQFF	TGTGCCAGCAGCGTATCGACAGGCTTCTACAATGAGCAGTTCTTC
TRBJ1-4	-	TRBV12-5	-	CASGLLVYSNEKLFF	TGTGCTAGTGGTCTCCTAGTTTATTCTAATGAAAAACTGTTTTTT
TRBJ2-5	-	TRBV5-6	-	CASSSTDAGLGGTQYF	TGTGCCAGCAGCTCGACGGATGCGGGGCTGGGTGGGACCCAGTACTTC
TRBJ2-1	TRBD1	TRBV6-6	-	CASSLNRDRGSYNEQFF	TGTGCCAGCAGTCTGAACCGGGACAGGGGCTCCTACAATGAGCAGTTCTTC
TRBJ2-5	TRBD1	TRBV27	once	CASRGQQFQETQYF	TGTGCCAGCAGGGGACAGCAGTTCCAAGAGACCCAGTACTTC
TRBJ2-3	TRBD2	TRBV11-2	-	CASSLLAGGSDF	TGTGCCAGCAGCCTACTAGCGGGGGGGTCAGATTTT
TRBJ2-1	-	TRBV6-2/TRBV6-3	-	CASSYGGLLADEQFF	TGTGCCAGCAGTTACGGCGGGTTGCTCGCGGATGAGCAGTTCTTC
TRBJ2-3	TRBD2	TRBV27	-	CASSRLLAGLSTDTQYF	TGTGCCAGCAGCCGGTTACTAGCGGGGCTATCCACAGATACGCAGTATTTT
TRBJ1-1	TRBD1	TRBV5-1	-	CASSTSGGALAFF	TGCGCCAGCAGCACCTCAGGGGGGGCCTTAGCTTTCTTT
TRBJ1-1	-	TRBV5-4	-	CASSSNRYTEAFF	TGTGCCAGCAGCTCTAATAGGTATACTGAAGCTTTCTTT
TRBJ1-3	-	TRBV7-9	-	CAVGTLNGNTIYF	TGTGCCGTGGGAACCCTTAATGGAAACACCATATATTTT
TRBJ2-1	TRBD1	TRBV9	-	CASSVDRGIYNEQFF	TGTGCCAGCAGCGTGGACAGGGGTATCTACAATGAGCAGTTCTTC
TRBJ2-5	-	TRBV9	-	CASSVWGKDGETQYF	TGTGCCAGCAGCGTGTGGGGTAAAGACGGAGAGACCCAGTACTTC
TRBJ2-2	-	TRBV5-1	-	CASSADALPPPSGELFF	TGCGCCAGCAGCGCGGATGCACTACCCCCACCCAGCGGGGAGCTGTTTTTT
TRBJ1-3	-	TRBV5-1	-	CASSPQVSGNTIYF	TGCGCCAGCAGCCCACAGGTCTCTGGAAACACCATATATTTT
TRBJ2-5	TRBD2	TRBV18	few	CASSPTSGGAEGETQYF	TGTGCCAGCTCTCCGACTAGCGGGGGGGCCGAAGGGGAGACCCAGTACTTC
TRBJ1-1	-	TRBV7-9	-	CASSLSLNTEAFF	TGTGCCAGCAGCTTATCTCTGAACACTGAAGCTTTCTTT
TRBJ2-5	-	TRBV6-5	-	CASKKTRKETQYF	TGTGCCAGCAAAAAGACTAGGAAAGAGACCCAGTACTTC
TRBJ1-2	-	TRBV5-1	-	CASTLAGNSYGYTF	TGCGCCAGCACCTTGGCCGGAAACAGTTATGGCTACACCTTC
TRBJ2-3	TRBD2	TRBV5-1	-	CASSRPPSGGGTDTQYF	TGCGCCAGCAGCAGACCTCCTAGCGGGGGGGGCACAGATACGCAGTATTTT
TRBJ2-7	-	TRBV12-3/TRBV12-4	-	CASSYSYEQYF	TGTGCCAGCAGTTACAGTTACGAGCAGTACTTC
TRBJ2-2	TRBD2	TRBV11-3	-	CASSSISGGTTGELFF	TGTGCCAGCAGCTCCATCAGCGGGGGTACCACCGGGGAGCTGTTTTTT
TRBJ1-1	-	TRBV30	-	CAWSLGGMNTEAFF	TGTGCCTGGAGTCTGGGAGGGATGAACACTGAAGCTTTCTTT
TRBJ1-2	TRBD1	TRBV5-1	-	CASSSGGTGDLVYGYTF	TGCGCCAGCAGCTCGGGGGGGACAGGGGACCTCGTCTATGGCTACACCTTC
TRBJ1-5	-	TRBV18	-	CASSPQQGNQPQHF	TGTGCCAGCTCACCACAACAGGGAAATCAGCCCCAGCATTTT
TRBJ2-3	TRBD2	TRBV9	-	CASSESGLAADTQYF	TGTGCCAGCAGCGAATCCGGACTAGCCGCAGATACGCAGTATTTT
TRBJ1-1	-	TRBV7-9	-	CASSLELADTEAFF	TGTGCCAGCAGCTTAGAATTGGCGGACACTGAAGCTTTCTTT
TRBJ2-7	-	TRBV19	-	CATQEVAGGSYEQYF	TGTGCCACCCAAGAAGTCGCAGGGGGGTCCTACGAGCAGTACTTC
TRBJ2-1	TRBD2	TRBV18	-	CASSPLTSGGYNEQFF	TGTGCCAGCTCACCACTGACTAGCGGGGGGTACAATGAGCAGTTCTTC
TRBJ2-3	TRBD1	TRBV6-5	-	CATLQFQGAADTQYF	TGTGCCACCTTGCAATTTCAGGGGGCGGCAGATACGCAGTATTTT
TRBJ1-2	-	TRBV10-3	few	CAISDRESSGYTF	TGTGCCATCAGTGACAGGGAATCAAGTGGCTACACCTTC
TRBJ2-4	-	TRBV6-5	-	CASSYVGADDIQYF	TGTGCCAGCAGTTACGTCGGGGCTGATGACATTCAGTACTTC
TRBJ2-7	-	TRBV7-9	-	CASSVDRSYEQYF	TGTGCCAGCAGCGTTGACAGGAGCTACGAGCAGTACTTC
TRBJ2-2	-	TRBV6-2/TRBV6-3	once	CASSNTGELFF	TGTGCCAGCAGTAACACCGGGGAGCTGTTTTTT
TRBJ2-6	-	TRBV21-1	-	CASSKGPTPSGANVLTF	TGTGCCAGCAGCAAGGGTCCTACCCCATCCGGGGCCAACGTCCTGACTTTC
TRBJ2-3	-	TRBV5-6	-	CASSLAGSSADTQYF	TGTGCCAGCAGCTTGGCCGGCAGTAGCGCAGATACGCAGTATTTT
TRBJ1-2	-	TRBV4-1	-	CASGEVAYGYTF	TGCGCCAGCGGGGAAGTGGCCTATGGCTACACCTTC
TRBJ1-5	-	TRBV6-1	many	CASSEEFEPDQPQHF	TGTGCCAGCAGTGAAGAATTCGAGCCGGATCAGCCCCAGCATTTT
TRBJ2-1	TRBD2	TRBV18	-	CASSPGLAGGPSSYNEQFF	TGTGCCAGCTCACCCGGACTAGCGGGGGGTCCTAGCTCCTACAATGAGCAGTTCTTC
TRBJ2-7	TRBD1	TRBV7-9	-	CASSFSGQGSHEQYF	TGTGCCAGCAGCTTTTCGGGACAGGGTTCCCACGAGCAGTACTTC
TRBJ1-1	-	TRBV5-1	-	CASSSRPGAMNTEAFF	TGCGCCAGCAGCTCGCGCCCAGGGGCGATGAACACTGAAGCTTTCTTT
TRBJ2-1	-	TRBV4-2	-	CASSQEGRPGKQFF	TGTGCCAGCAGCCAAGAGGGTCGTCCGGGAAAGCAGTTCTTC
TRBJ2-4	-	TRBV12-3/TRBV12-4	-	CASSLRDIQYF	TGTGCCAGCAGTTTGAGAGACATTCAGTACTTC
TRBJ1-5	-	TRBV7-2	-	CASSLISDQPQHF	TGTGCCAGCAGCTTAATCTCTGATCAGCCCCAGCATTTT
TRBJ1-1	-	TRBV11-2	-	CASRTRDMNTEAFF	TGTGCCAGCAGGACAAGGGATATGAACACTGAAGCTTTCTTT
TRBJ2-5	-	TRBV5-4	-	CASSLGRGAETQYF	TGTGCCAGCAGCTTGGGAAGGGGGGCAGAGACCCAGTACTTC
TRBJ1-1	-	TRBV5-4	once	CASSLAILQGEGEAFF	TGTGCCAGCAGCTTGGCCATCCTACAGGGCGAGGGTGAAGCTTTCTTT
TRBJ2-2	-	TRBV27	once	CASRDRLTGELFF	TGTGCCAGCAGGGACCGACTCACCGGGGAGCTGTTTTTT
TRBJ1-4	TRBD1	TRBV2	-	CASGGQGDEKLFF	TGTGCCAGCGGGGGACAGGGGGACGAAAAACTGTTTTTT
TRBJ1-5	-	TRBV2	-	CASRPEGNQPQHF	TGTGCCAGCAGACCGGAGGGGAATCAGCCCCAGCATTTT
TRBJ1-4	TRBD1	TRBV9	-	CASSQDGTGTNEKLFF	TGTGCCAGCAGCCAAGATGGGACAGGGACTAATGAAAAACTGTTTTTT
TRBJ1-2	TRBD1	TRBV7-9	once	CASIPFGDSGTGLYGYTF	TGTGCCAGCATCCCTTTCGGAGATTCTGGGACAGGGCTTTATGGCTACACCTTC
TRBJ1-2	-	TRBV12-3/TRBV12-4	-	CASSFTAYGYTF	TGTGCCAGCAGTTTTACGGCTTATGGCTACACCTTC